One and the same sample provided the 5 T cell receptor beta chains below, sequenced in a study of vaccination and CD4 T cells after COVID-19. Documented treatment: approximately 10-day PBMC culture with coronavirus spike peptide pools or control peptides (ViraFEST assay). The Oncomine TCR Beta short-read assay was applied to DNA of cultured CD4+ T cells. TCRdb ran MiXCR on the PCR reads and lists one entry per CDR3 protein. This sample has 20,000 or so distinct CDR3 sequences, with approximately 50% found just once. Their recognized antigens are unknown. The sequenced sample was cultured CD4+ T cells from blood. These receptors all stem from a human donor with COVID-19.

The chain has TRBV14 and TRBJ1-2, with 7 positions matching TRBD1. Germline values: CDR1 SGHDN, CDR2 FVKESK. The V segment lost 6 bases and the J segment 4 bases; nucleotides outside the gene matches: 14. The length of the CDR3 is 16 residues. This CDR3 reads CASSRDSISLGYGYTF. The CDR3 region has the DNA TGTGCCAGCAGTAGGGACAGTATCTCCCTGGGCTATGGCTACACCTTC. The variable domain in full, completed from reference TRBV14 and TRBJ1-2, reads EAGVTQFPSHSVIEKGQTVTLRCDPISGHDNLYWYRRVMGKEIKFLLHFVKESKQDESGMPNNRFLAERTGGTYSTLKVQPAELEDSGVYFCASSRDSISLGYGYTFGSGTRLTVV.

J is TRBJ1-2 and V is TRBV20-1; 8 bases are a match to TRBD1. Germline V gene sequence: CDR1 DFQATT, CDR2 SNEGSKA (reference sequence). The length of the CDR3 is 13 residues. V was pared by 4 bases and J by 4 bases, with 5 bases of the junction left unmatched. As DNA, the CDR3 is TGCAGTGCTACCCACAGGGGGAGCTATGGCTACACCTTC. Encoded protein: CSATHRGSYGYTF.

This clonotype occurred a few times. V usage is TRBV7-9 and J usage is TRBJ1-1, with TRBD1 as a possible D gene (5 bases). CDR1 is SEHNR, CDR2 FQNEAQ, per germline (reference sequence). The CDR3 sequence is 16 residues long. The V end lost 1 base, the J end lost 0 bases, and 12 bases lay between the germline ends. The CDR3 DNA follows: TGTGCCAGCAGCTTAGGGTTGGGGCAGTTGAACACTGAAGCTTTCTTT. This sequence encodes CASSLGLGQLNTEAFF. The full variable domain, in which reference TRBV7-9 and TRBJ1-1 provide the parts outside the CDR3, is DTGVSQNPRHKITKRGQNVTFRCDPISEHNRLYWYRQTLGQGPEFLTYFQNEAQLEKSRLLSDRFSAERPKGSFSTLEIQRTEQGDSAMYLCASSLGLGQLNTEAFFGQGTRLTVV.

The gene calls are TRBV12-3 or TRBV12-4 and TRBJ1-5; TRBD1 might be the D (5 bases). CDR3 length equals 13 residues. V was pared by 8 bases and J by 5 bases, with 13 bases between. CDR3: CASSPQGDQPQHF. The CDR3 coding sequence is TGTGCCAGCTCTCCGCAGGGCGATCAGCCCCAGCATTTT.

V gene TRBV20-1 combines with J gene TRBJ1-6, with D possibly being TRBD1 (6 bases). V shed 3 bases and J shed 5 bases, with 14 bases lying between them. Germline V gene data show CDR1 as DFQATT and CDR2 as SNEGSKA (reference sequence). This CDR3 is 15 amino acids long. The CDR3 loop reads CSASGRDTHNSPLHF. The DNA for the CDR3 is TGCAGTGCTAGTGGCCGGGACACACATAATTCACCCCTCCACTTT.